This TCR beta chain was identified in a study of OX40 agonist ivuxolimab in advanced cancers. Whole-study findings and limits: On average, a greater number of expanded clones characterised CD8+ T cells relative to CD4+.

For this clone: Its antigen is not known.

Repertoires were generated with immunoSEQ multiplex PCR, while TCRdb's copy carries only in-frame clones and drops some. This table holds about 78,000 clones, roughly 93% found once. Per germline, CDR1 SQVTM and CDR2 ANQGSEA. This CDR3 is built from 13 residues. Trimming cost V 7 bases and J 6 bases, with 18 bases left between them. Here the sequenced sample was CD4+ or CD8+ T cells sorted from blood, taken in a trial of the OX40 agonist ivuxolimab. The V call is TRBV29-1, the J call TRBJ1-2, with a tentative D call TRBD1 (6 bases). The clonotype comes from an adult with an advanced solid tumor such as melanoma, head and neck, liver or kidney cancer. CDR3 amino acids: CSAGGRQLDGYTF. The CDR3 coding sequence is TGCAGCGCTGGGGGGCGGCAGCTGGATGGCTACACCTTC.